The sequence of this TCR beta chain was determined in a study of resident and recirculating memory T cells in vitiligo. This CDR3 is built from 14 residues. The V segment lost 6 bases and the J segment 1 base; nucleotides outside the gene matches: 3. The germline V gene encodes CDR1 WNHNN and CDR2 SYGVQD (reference sequence). Sequenced by immunoSEQ multiplex PCR; TCRdb stores in-frame clones only, minus some. Of around 70,000 clones in the sample, approximately 93% were seen once. This receptor was taken from a male donor with vitiligo. This chain connects TRBV10-1 to TRBJ1-2; 9 nucleotides align to TRBD1. Sequencing input: blood. CDR3 loop: CASRGQGGNYGYTF. CDR3 coding DNA: TGCGCCAGCAGGGGACAGGGTGGTAACTATGGCTACACCTTC.